Below, 22 T cell receptor beta chains from the same sample are listed, as sequenced in a study of vaccination and CD4 T cells after COVID-19. As to treatment: roughly 10-day PBMC culture with coronavirus spike peptide pools or control peptides (ViraFEST assay). The assay that was used to sequence DNA from cultured CD4+ T cells was the Oncomine TCR Beta short-read assay. TCRdb reprocessed the PCR reads with MiXCR, giving one entry per CDR3 protein. The sample shows over 15,000 distinct CDR3 sequences, around 50% of them seen only once. For these receptors, no antigen is known. This material consisted of CD4+ T cells from blood, cultured in vitro, taken before SARS-CoV-2 vaccination. These receptor sequences come from a human donor who had recovered from COVID-19.

The chain combines TRBV4-2 with TRBJ1-3; TRBD1 is a possible D gene (5 bases). CDR3 length: 15 amino acids. Trimming left V 5 bases short and J 2 bases short, with 13 bases between. Germline CDR1 and CDR2: LGHNA and YNFKEQ. CDR3 residues: CASSVMAGAGNTIYF. CDR3 bases: TGTGCCAGCAGCGTCATGGCGGGGGCTGGAAACACCATATATTTT.

The gene calls are TRBV6-4 and TRBJ2-1, with TRBD1 as a possible D gene (5 bases). Per germline, CDR1 MRHNA and CDR2 SNTAGT. The V end lost 0 bases, the J end lost 5 bases, and 5 bases lay between the germline ends. The CDR3 runs to 13 residues. Here the CDR3 DNA reads TGTGCCAGCAGTGACTCGGACAACAATGAGCAGTTCTTC. It translates to CASSDSDNNEQFF.

By sample fraction, this clonotype is large. This rearrangement joins TRBV18 to TRBJ2-5; the D gene is possibly TRBD2 (5 bases). Trimming shortened V by 2 bases and J by 3 bases, and 13 bases separated the two germline ends. CDR1 is KGHSH, CDR2 LQKENI, per germline. The CDR3 consists of 15 residues. The CDR3 protein is CASSPARRWEETQYF. Here the CDR3 DNA reads TGTGCCAGCTCACCAGCTAGGAGGTGGGAAGAGACCCAGTACTTC.

This clonotype was observed a few times. The rearrangement links TRBV27 to TRBJ2-4, with D unclear. The germline V gene encodes CDR1 MNHEY and CDR2 SMNVEV (reference sequence). V gave up 2 bases and J gave up 0 bases, with 5 bases separating them. This CDR3 comprises 14 residues. CDR3 nucleotides: TGTGCCAGCAGTTTAGATCCAGCCAAAAACATTCAGTACTTC. Translating gives CASSLDPAKNIQYF.

V gene TRBV24-1 combines with J gene TRBJ2-5, with D uncertain. V lost 3 bases and J 7 bases, leaving 11 bases between the germline ends. Germline lookup yields CDR1 KGHDR and CDR2 SFDVKD. The CDR3 is 13 residues long. The CDR3 sequence is CATSDPSIGTQYF. Written as DNA, the CDR3 is TGTGCCACCAGTGATCCCAGTATCGGGACCCAGTACTTC.

This clonotype has a handful of counts. The V call is TRBV6-5, the J call TRBJ1-1; possibly TRBD1 for D (5 bases). The germline V and J ends were trimmed by 2 bases and 6 bases, with 13 bases remaining between them. From germline, CDR1 is MNHEY and CDR2 SVGAGI. The CDR3 covers 14 residues. This chain's CDR3 is CASSYDRGRAEAFF. DNA for the CDR3: TGTGCCAGCAGTTACGATCGGGGGAGGGCTGAAGCTTTCTTT.

The chain employs TRBV6-1 and TRBJ1-3, with D tentatively TRBD1 (5 bases). Germline assignment: CDR1 MNHNS and CDR2 SASEGT. Trimming shortened V by 5 bases and J by 4 bases, and 15 bases separated the two germline ends. This CDR3 comprises 15 residues. CDR3 bases: TGTGCCAGCAGTCGCGACAGCCTGGAAGGAAACACCATATATTTT. Translating it yields CASSRDSLEGNTIYF.

V and J are TRBV6-2 or TRBV6-3 and TRBJ1-1; D not resolved. Between the trimmed V and J ends, which lost 10 bases and 8 bases, there was a span of 26 bases. CDR3 size: 15 residues. Germline CDR1 and CDR2: MNHEY and SVGEGT. The CDR3 spells CATGSYGEGGREAFF. CDR3 coding DNA: TGTGCCACCGGGTCTTATGGTGAAGGCGGGAGGGAAGCTTTCTTT.

This clonotype appeared once. The chain is built from TRBV5-1 and TRBJ2-7, with a weak D call TRBD2 (6 bases). Germline V gives CDR1 SGHRS, CDR2 YFSETQ. V was trimmed by 4 bases and J by 0 bases, leaving 23 bases between them. This CDR3 has 18 residues. The DNA of the CDR3 is TGCGCCAGCAGCCTCCTTCGTGGTGGGAGGCTCAGCTCCTACGAGCAGTACTTC. Protein sequence: CASSLLRGGRLSSYEQYF.

The CDR3 loop is CSARPSGSFPDTQYF. The CDR3 DNA sequence: TGCAGTGCTAGACCTAGCGGGAGTTTTCCAGATACGCAGTATTTT. V and J are TRBV20-1 and TRBJ2-3; 10 nucleotides match TRBD2. The germline CDR1 and CDR2 sequences are DFQATT and SNEGSKA (reference sequence). V gave up 2 bases and J gave up 4 bases; unmatched junction bases: 6. This CDR3 contains 15 residues.

The rearrangement joins TRBV20-1 to TRBJ1-2, with D perhaps matching TRBD1 (5 bases). Trimming cost V 3 bases and J 2 bases, with 10 bases left between them. The CDR3 spans 13 residues. Per the germline V gene, CDR1 is DFQATT and CDR2 is SNEGSKA (reference sequence). CDR3 region: CSASLRGNYGYTF. The DNA of the CDR3 is TGCAGTGCTAGTTTAAGGGGAAACTATGGCTACACCTTC.

V gene TRBV11-1 combines with J gene TRBJ2-7, with 8 nucleotides matching TRBD2. Germline CDR1 SGHAT, CDR2 FQDESV (reference sequence). J lost 6 bases, V lost 4 bases, and 14 bases had no gene match. This CDR3 spans 16 amino acids. The CDR3 reads CASSSQPSGSRPEQYF. The CDR3 nucleotides are TGTGCCAGCAGCTCTCAACCCAGCGGGAGTCGTCCCGAGCAGTACTTC.

The chain links TRBV19 to TRBJ1-2; D not resolved. The CDR3 totals 15 residues. Per germline, CDR1 LNHDA and CDR2 SQIVND (reference sequence). Trimming pared 0 bases from V and 8 bases from J, leaving 16 bases between. CDR3 in amino acids: CASSIDPGPRNGYTF. CDR3 coding DNA: TGTGCCAGTAGTATAGATCCAGGACCCAGGAACGGCTACACCTTC.

This clonotype is deemed large. The rearrangement links TRBV7-8 to TRBJ2-2, with 8 bases matching TRBD2. The CDR3 spans 17 residues. The germline CDR1 and CDR2 sequences are SGHVS and FQNEAQ. V trimming: 5 bases; J trimming: 7 bases; junction bases outside the gene matches: 15. The CDR3 DNA is TGTGCCAGCAGCCCCCGGGCCACCCTCCGGGGGGGCGGGGAGCTGTTTTTT. Its protein product is CASSPRATLRGGGELFF.

This clonotype is a singleton in its sample. V gene TRBV12-3 or TRBV12-4 combines with J gene TRBJ2-7, with a tentative D call TRBD2 (5 bases). The ends were cut back, 4 bases at V and 5 bases at J, with 21 bases in the middle. The CDR3 is 16 amino acids. This CDR3 reads CASSSGETGTPDEQYF. The CDR3 DNA is TGTGCCAGCAGTTCTGGGGAGACGGGAACCCCCGACGAGCAGTACTTC.

This clonotype was observed a few times. The chain recombines TRBV7-9 with TRBJ2-7; no definite D call. Germline loops: CDR1 SEHNR, CDR2 FQNEAQ (reference sequence). CDR3 length: 14 amino acids. Trimming cost V 4 bases and J 3 bases, with 13 bases left between them. The CDR3 DNA reads as TGTGCCAGCAGCTCCGGACCCGGAAGCTACGAGCAGTACTTC. As protein: CASSSGPGSYEQYF.

This clonotype has a handful of counts. V and J are TRBV7-9 and TRBJ2-3, with TRBD2 matching over 7 bases. The CDR3 is 16 residues long. Germline trimming cut 3 bases from V and 0 bases from J; bases unmatched to any gene: 6. Germline lookup yields CDR1 SEHNR and CDR2 FQNEAQ (reference sequence). The CDR3, as DNA: TGTGCCAGCAGCTTTATACGGGAGGCTAGCACAGATACGCAGTATTTT. It encodes CASSFIREASTDTQYF.

Regarding this clonotype: This CDR3 is missing its conserved last phenylalanine or tryptophan, likely due to a read error. The rearrangement uses TRBV29-1 and TRBJ1-1; D unresolved. The CDR3 sequence is 13 residues long. The germline V gene has CDR1 SQVTM and CDR2 ANQGSEA. With 6 bases removed from V and 1 base from J, the gap between germline ends came to 12 bases. CDR3 nucleotides: TGCAGCGTGACTTCAGGACGGAACACTGAAGCTTTCCTT. Translated, it gives CSVTSGRNTEAFL.

The chain employs TRBV20-1 and TRBJ1-1, with TRBD1 as a possible D gene (5 bases). Germline lookup yields CDR1 DFQATT and CDR2 SNEGSKA (reference sequence). The CDR3 sequence is 16 residues long. Between the trimmed V and J ends, which lost 0 bases and 2 bases, there was a span of 16 bases. DNA for the CDR3: TGCAGTGCTAGAGATCCGGGACCCCAGAGAAACACTGAAGCTTTCTTT. This translates into CSARDPGPQRNTEAFF.

Concerning this clonotype: Sequence at one end of the junction differs from germline and may be a read error. V is TRBV30 and J is TRBJ1-4; the D gene is possibly TRBD1 (5 bases). The CDR3 totals 13 residues. Germline-derived CDR1 and CDR2 are GTSNPN and SVGIG (reference sequence). The CDR3 loop reads CARSRVFAEKLFF. DNA of the CDR3: TGTGCCCGGAGCAGGGTCTTCGCTGAAAAACTGTTTTTT.

This clonotype was seen a single time. This rearrangement joins TRBV6-1 to TRBJ2-4; 10 positions agree with TRBD1. V lost 6 bases to trimming and J lost 10 bases; unmatched junction nucleotides: 9. The CDR3 runs 14 residues. From germline, CDR1 is MNHNS and CDR2 SASEGT. The CDR3 is CASRAGQGIGIQYF. As DNA, the CDR3 is TGTGCCAGCAGAGCGGGACAGGGGATTGGTATTCAGTACTTC.

V is TRBV20-1 and J is TRBJ2-1, with D uncertain. Germline assignment: CDR1 DFQATT and CDR2 SNEGSKA (reference sequence). V lost 7 bases and J lost 3, with 10 bases in between. The CDR3 covers 12 residues. CDR3 sequence: CSVGSGYNEQFF. For the CDR3, the DNA is TGCAGTGTAGGGTCTGGCTACAATGAGCAGTTCTTC.